These 29 T cell receptor beta chains originate from one sample sequenced in a study of T-cell reconstitution after alpha-beta-depleted transplantation in children. Unique molecular identifiers were incorporated during preparation of the TCRbeta library. Using its own MiXCR run on the PCR reads, TCRdb lists one record per CDR3 protein. In the table there are around 200,000 distinct CDR3 sequences, approximately 7% of which are singletons. Sequenced material: PBMCs from the stem cell graft donor, taken from the stem cell graft. These TCRs come from a human donor who donated a stem cell graft to a child with Wiskott-Aldrich syndrome.

This clonotype occurred many times. This sequence joins TRBV12-3 or TRBV12-4 and TRBJ1-1; D unresolved. With 3 bases removed from V and 0 bases from J, the gap between germline ends came to 8 bases. The CDR3 has 14 residues. The CDR3 DNA follows: TGTGCCAGCAGTTTCGGGGTCATGAACACTGAAGCTTTCTTT. Translating gives CASSFGVMNTEAFF.

In its sample, this clonotype was seen many times. J is TRBJ2-1 and V is TRBV6-2 or TRBV6-3; D gene uncertain. Per the germline V gene, CDR1 is MNHEY and CDR2 is SVGEGT. This CDR3 has 12 residues. V was shortened by 6 bases and J by 7 bases, with 10 bases between the two germline ends. The CDR3 region has the DNA TGTGCCAGCAGCACCCTTGGGAATGAGCAGTTCTTC. Translating it yields CASSTLGNEQFF.

This clonotype was counted at least ten times. The chain carries TRBV7-2 and TRBJ1-5; 8 bases fit TRBD1. This CDR3 has 16 amino acids. V shed 1 base, J shed 2 bases, and the junction held 4 bases outside the gene matches. Per the germline V gene, CDR1 is SGHTA and CDR2 is FQGNSA. The CDR3 bases are TGTGCCAGCAGCTTAGGGACAGGGTCGGGCAATCAGCCCCAGCATTTT. This gives the protein CASSLGTGSGNQPQHF.

This clonotype came up a few times. V usage is TRBV5-1 and J usage is TRBJ2-1; 7 positions agree with TRBD1. The J segment lost 4 bases and the V segment lost 0 bases, leaving 4 bases of the junction unmatched. From germline, CDR1 is SGHRS and CDR2 YFSETQ. The CDR3 spans 15 residues. CDR3 protein: CASSLVGQSYNEQFF. The DNA of the CDR3 is TGCGCCAGCAGCTTGGTGGGACAGTCGTACAATGAGCAGTTCTTC.

The chain links TRBV7-9 to TRBJ1-1; 7 positions match TRBD1. Germline V CDR1 and CDR2: SEHNR, FQNEAQ (reference sequence). This CDR3 region has 15 residues. Trimming cost V 5 bases and J 4 bases; bases outside gene matches: 10. CDR3 bases: TGTGCCAGCAGCGACGCAGGGGGAATCGTCACTGAAGCTTTCTTT. Its protein is CASSDAGGIVTEAFF.

This clonotype was detected many times. V gene TRBV12-3 or TRBV12-4 combines with J gene TRBJ2-7; 8 bases are shared with TRBD2. With V trimmed by 3 bases and J by 5 bases, 21 bases remained unmatched. CDR3 length: 19 amino acids. Written as DNA, the CDR3 is TGTGCCAGCAGTTTTCGCCGTCCTTCCCTTCCGGGGGGGGAGGACGAGCAGTACTTC. Translating gives CASSFRRPSLPGGEDEQYF.

CDR3 nucleotides: TGTGCCAGCAGCCTTCGAGGACAGGGTACGGTGGCTTCACCCCTCCACTTT. It codes for CASSLRGQGTVASPLHF. The V and J genes are TRBV21-1 and TRBJ1-6; TRBD1, the table's D call, was not compared with the DNA. TRBV21-1 is flagged as a pseudogene. The CDR3 loop spans 17 amino acids.

This clonotype was counted at least ten times. The V call is TRBV6-6, the J call TRBJ1-5; D ambiguous. The CDR3 runs to 11 residues. V was clipped by 5 bases and J by 1 base, with 0 bases between them. CDR1 MNHNY and CDR2 SVGAGI come from the germline V gene (reference sequence). Here the CDR3 reads CASSSNQPQHF. CDR3 nucleotides: TGTGCCAGCAGTAGCAATCAGCCCCAGCATTTT.

This clonotype has ten or more counts. V usage is TRBV2 and J usage is TRBJ2-1; possible D gene TRBD1, 5 bases. The CDR3 has 15 residues. Trimming removed 4 bases at V and 3 bases at J, with 13 bases between. CDR1 is SNHLY and CDR2 is FYNNEI in the germline V gene. Written as DNA, the CDR3 is TGTGCCAGCAGTGGGCAGGGCCCAGGCTACAATGAGCAGTTCTTC. As protein: CASSGQGPGYNEQFF. Together with reference TRBV2 and TRBJ2-1, the CDR3 gives the full variable domain: EPEVTQTPSHQVTQMGQEVILRCVPISNHLYFYWYRQILGQKVEFLVSFYNNEISEKSEIFDDQFSVERPDGSNFTLKIRSTKLEDSAMYFCASSGQGPGYNEQFFGPGTRLTVL.

This clonotype was seen many times. The chain combines TRBV6-4 with TRBJ2-2; 9 bases fit TRBD1. CDR1 MRHNA and CDR2 SNTAGT come from the germline V gene. V lost 4 bases, J lost 3 bases, and 0 bases stayed unmatched. The CDR3 totals 14 residues. The CDR3 DNA follows: TGTGCCAGCAGTGGGACAGGGGACACCGGGGAGCTGTTTTTT. This encodes CASSGTGDTGELFF.

This clonotype was seen ten or more times. The rearrangement joins TRBV4-1 to TRBJ2-5; no reliable D call. Germline V gene sequence: CDR1 MGHRA, CDR2 YSYEKL. V lost 2 bases to trimming and J lost 3 bases, with 16 bases between them. The CDR3 sequence is 16 residues long. CDR3 DNA: TGCGCCAGCAGCCAATTTAGCTTGGCCGAAAAAGAGACCCAGTACTTC. Translated, it gives CASSQFSLAEKETQYF.

This clonotype has ten or more counts. V is TRBV24-1 and J is TRBJ2-3, with D hard to call. The V gene's germline CDR1 is KGHDR and CDR2 SFDVKD. V was clipped by 7 bases and J by 4 bases, with 8 bases between them. CDR3 length: 12 residues. In nucleotides, the CDR3 is TGTGCCACCAGGGACCAGGCAGATACGCAGTATTTT. It specifies CATRDQADTQYF.

This clonotype was seen repeatedly, ten times or more. The chain joins TRBV7-9 to TRBJ2-1; D assignment may be TRBD1 or TRBD2 (5 bases each). CDR3 length: 13 residues. Germline CDR1 and CDR2: SEHNR and FQNEAQ (reference sequence). V lost 5 bases to trimming and J lost 9 bases, with 14 bases between them. The CDR3: CASSLPTRGEQFF. CDR3 nucleotides: TGTGCCAGCAGCCTCCCGACGAGGGGTGAGCAGTTCTTC.

This clonotype was observed at least ten times. The rearrangement uses TRBV29-1 and TRBJ2-5, with TRBD1 as a possible D gene (6 bases). V was trimmed by 7 bases and J by 2 bases, leaving 14 bases between them. CDR3 length: 13 amino acids. CDR1 is SQVTM and CDR2 is ANQGSEA in the germline V gene. The CDR3 reads CSAAGVLQETQYF. The CDR3 nucleotides are TGCAGCGCCGCAGGGGTGCTTCAAGAGACCCAGTACTTC.

To note about this clonotype: A read error may produce the germline difference seen at one junction end. The chain carries TRBV7-2 and TRBJ1-2; TRBD1 matches 11 bases. The CDR3 runs 16 residues. Germline values: CDR1 SGHTA, CDR2 FQGNSA. The CDR3 sequence: CPSSLGRTGGLYGYTF. The CDR3 coding sequence is TGTCCCAGCAGCTTAGGGAGGACAGGGGGCTTATATGGCTACACCTTC.

The chain employs TRBV2 and TRBJ1-4; D is possibly TRBD1 (6 bases). V lost 8 bases and J lost 7, with 20 bases in between. CDR3 length equals 15 residues. Germline V CDR1 and CDR2: SNHLY, FYNNEI. The CDR3 sequence is CASGDTGRSGEKLFF. The DNA for the CDR3 is TGTGCCAGCGGAGACACAGGGAGGTCTGGTGAAAAACTGTTTTTT.

This clonotype was seen many times. The J gene is TRBJ2-1, the V gene TRBV12-3 or TRBV12-4; D perhaps matches TRBD1 (5 bases). This CDR3 has 14 amino acids. V was trimmed by 0 bases and J by 6 bases, leaving 9 bases between them. CDR3 nucleotides: TGTGCCAGCAGTTTAGCCAGGGTAGCCAATGAGCAGTTCTTC. It is translated as CASSLARVANEQFF.

This clonotype showed up many times. V gene TRBV20-1 combines with J gene TRBJ1-3; D is undetermined. Germline-derived CDR1 and CDR2 are DFQATT and SNEGSKA (reference sequence). Between the trimmed V and J ends, which lost 7 bases and 16 bases, there was a span of 26 bases. The CDR3 length is 13 residues. CDR3 sequence: CSVLSTPTDESYF. The CDR3 coding sequence is TGCAGTGTTTTGTCCACACCTACCGACGAGTCTTATTTT.

This clonotype was detected ten times or more. The chain links TRBV6-6 to TRBJ1-5; D is unresolved. Germline V gene lookup returns CDR1 MNHNY and CDR2 SVGAGI (reference sequence). With 0 bases removed from V and 7 bases from J, the gap between germline ends came to 7 bases. This CDR3 is 13 amino acids long. CDR3 DNA sequence: TGTGCCAGCAGTTACTCGACGGAACAGCCCCAGCATTTT. Translation gives CASSYSTEQPQHF.

This chain connects TRBV10-3 to TRBJ1-4, with 9 bases identical to TRBD1. V trimming: 0 bases; J trimming: 1 base; junction bases outside the gene matches: 3. Germline CDR1 ENHRY, CDR2 SYGVKD. There are 17 residues in the CDR3. The CDR3 spells CAISESLDRGTNEKLFF. CDR3 nucleotide sequence: TGTGCCATCAGTGAGTCTCTGGACAGGGGAACTAATGAAAAACTGTTTTTT.

The genes are TRBV7-8 and TRBJ2-3; no definite D call. V was cut by 3 bases and J by 0 bases, with 7 bases left in between. Germline assignment: CDR1 SGHVS and CDR2 FQNEAQ. The CDR3 covers 14 residues. In DNA form, the CDR3 reads TGTGCCAGCAGCTTCGATACTAGCACAGATACGCAGTATTTT. Protein product: CASSFDTSTDTQYF.

This clonotype occurred many times. The chain has TRBV20-1 and TRBJ2-1; TRBD2 agrees at 15 bases. The CDR3 contains 15 residues. Germline CDR1 DFQATT, CDR2 SNEGSKA (reference sequence). V dropped 1 base and J dropped 10; count of bases not matched to a gene: 5. In DNA form, the CDR3 reads TGCAGTGCTAGAGGGACTAGCGGGAGGGCAAGGGAGCAGTTCTTC. Its protein is CSARGTSGRAREQFF.

This clonotype has at least ten counts. CDR3 loop: CATSDSKTGGETQYF. Here the CDR3 DNA reads TGTGCCACCAGTGATTCTAAGACAGGGGGAGAGACCCAGTACTTC. This chain uses TRBV24-1 with TRBJ2-5; 9 bases line up with TRBD1. Germline CDR1 and CDR2: KGHDR and SFDVKD. Trimming cost V 2 bases and J 4 bases; bases outside gene matches: 4. CDR3 size: 15 residues.

This clonotype was picked up a small number of times. This sequence joins TRBV5-1 and TRBJ2-1; TRBD1 might be the D (5 bases). The germline V and J ends were trimmed by 0 bases and 1 base, with 11 bases remaining between them. This CDR3 spans 16 amino acids. Germline CDR1 is SGHRS and CDR2 is YFSETQ. The CDR3 spells CASSLEAGWSYNEQFF. CDR3 DNA sequence: TGCGCCAGCAGCTTGGAGGCAGGGTGGTCCTACAATGAGCAGTTCTTC.

At least ten counts were recorded for this clonotype. The J gene is TRBJ2-1, the V gene TRBV24-1; no reliable D call. CDR1 and CDR2 from the germline V gene are KGHDR and SFDVKD. The V and J ends lost 5 bases and 8 bases respectively, with 12 bases between them. The CDR3 runs to 13 residues. The CDR3 protein is CATSGFGPDEQFF. In DNA form, the CDR3 reads TGTGCCACCAGTGGCTTCGGGCCCGATGAGCAGTTCTTC.

Ten or more counts support this clonotype. For the CDR3, the DNA is TGTGCCAGCAGCCAAGTTGCCGGGAATACGCAGTATTTT. The encoded protein is CASSQVAGNTQYF. The V call is TRBV3-1, the J call TRBJ2-3; D might be TRBD2 (5 bases). The V gene lost 1 base and the J gene lost 7 bases, with 9 bases spanning the gap. The CDR3 covers 13 residues. Germline-derived CDR1 and CDR2 are LGHDT and YNNKEL (reference sequence).

In its sample, this clonotype was seen a few times. CDR3 bases: TGCGCCAGCAGCACCGAGACAGGACCCCATGGCTACACCTTC. Protein: CASSTETGPHGYTF. This rearrangement joins TRBV5-1 to TRBJ1-2; D might be TRBD1 (6 bases). The germline V and J ends were trimmed by 4 bases and 6 bases, with 16 bases remaining between them. CDR1 and CDR2 (germline): SGHRS, YFSETQ. The CDR3 extends over 14 amino acids.

This clonotype was seen ten or more times. The chain joins TRBV20-1 to TRBJ1-5; TRBD1 matches at 8 bases. This CDR3 comprises 14 residues. V lost 0 bases and J lost 5; bases outside the gene matches: 3. In germline, CDR1 is DFQATT, CDR2 SNEGSKA (reference sequence). CDR3 residues: CSARDQTGDQPQHF. As DNA, the CDR3 is TGCAGTGCTAGAGACCAGACAGGGGATCAGCCCCAGCATTTT.

The sample holds many counts of this clonotype. This chain joins TRBV20-1 and TRBJ2-1, with TRBD2 matching over 11 bases. Trimming removed 6 bases from V and 5 bases from J; junction bases left unmatched: 3. CDR1 is DFQATT, CDR2 SNEGSKA, per germline (reference sequence). The CDR3 has 13 residues. This CDR3 reads CSALLAGDNEQFF. CDR3 sequence (DNA): TGCAGTGCCCTACTAGCGGGAGACAATGAGCAGTTCTTC.